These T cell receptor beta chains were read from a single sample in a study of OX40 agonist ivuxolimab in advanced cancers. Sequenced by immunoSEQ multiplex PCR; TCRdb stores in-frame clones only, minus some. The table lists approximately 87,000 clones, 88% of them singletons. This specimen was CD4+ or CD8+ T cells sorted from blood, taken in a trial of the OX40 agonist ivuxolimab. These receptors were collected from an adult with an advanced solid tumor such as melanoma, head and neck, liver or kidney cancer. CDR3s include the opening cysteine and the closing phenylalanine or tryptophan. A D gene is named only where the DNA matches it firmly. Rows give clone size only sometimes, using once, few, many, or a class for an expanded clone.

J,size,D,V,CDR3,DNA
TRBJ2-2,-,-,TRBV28,CASTLTQPGELFF,TGTGCCAGCACCCTGACTCAGCCCGGGGAGCTGTTTTTT
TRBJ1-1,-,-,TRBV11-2,CASSLASTNTEAFF,TGTGCCAGCAGCTTAGCGTCCACAAACACTGAAGCTTTCTTT
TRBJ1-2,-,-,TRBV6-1,CASWGLGGSGYTF,TGTGCCAGCTGGGGCCTTGGAGGGAGTGGCTACACCTTC
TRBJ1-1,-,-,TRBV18,CASTPAGGRDTEAFF,TGTGCCAGCACGCCCGCCGGGGGGAGGGACACTGAAGCTTTCTTT
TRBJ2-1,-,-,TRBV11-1,CASSLAELSSYNEQFF,TGTGCCAGCAGCTTAGCGGAGTTGAGCTCCTACAATGAGCAGTTCTTC
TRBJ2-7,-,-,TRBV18,CASSPRVSDEQYF,TGTGCCAGCTCACCACGGGTGTCCGACGAGCAGTACTTC
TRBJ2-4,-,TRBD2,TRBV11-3,CASSLRLAGGPGIQYF,TGTGCCAGCAGCTTACGTCTAGCGGGAGGGCCCGGCATTCAGTACTTC
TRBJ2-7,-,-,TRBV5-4,CASSLQQVNEQYF,TGTGCCAGCAGCTTACAACAGGTTAACGAGCAGTACTTC
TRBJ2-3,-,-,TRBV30,CAWSGGDTQYF,TGTGCCTGGTCCGGGGGAGATACGCAGTATTTT
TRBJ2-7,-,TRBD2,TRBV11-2,CASSSTSGSSYEQYF,TGTGCCAGCAGCTCGACTAGCGGGAGCTCCTACGAGCAGTACTTC
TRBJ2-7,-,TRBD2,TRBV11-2,CASSLAPGLDSYEQYF,TGTGCCAGCAGCTTAGCCCCGGGACTAGACTCCTACGAGCAGTACTTC
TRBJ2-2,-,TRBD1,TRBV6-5,CASSYSDRVNTGELFF,TGTGCCAGCAGTTACTCGGACAGGGTTAACACCGGGGAGCTGTTTTTT
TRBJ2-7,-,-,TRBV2,CASHRDGEDYEQYF,TGTGCCAGCCACCGGGACGGTGAGGATTACGAGCAGTACTTC
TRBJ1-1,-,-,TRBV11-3,CASSFRGGVAEAFF,TGTGCCAGCAGCTTCCGCGGGGGGGTCGCTGAAGCTTTCTTT
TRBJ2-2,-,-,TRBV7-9,CASSPPGPYTGELFF,TGTGCCAGCAGCCCTCCCGGACCCTACACCGGGGAGCTGTTTTTT
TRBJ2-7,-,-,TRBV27,CASSSDITGREQYF,TGTGCCAGCAGTTCCGACATCACAGGGAGGGAGCAGTACTTC
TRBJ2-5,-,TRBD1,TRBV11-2,CASSLVGSGGEETQYF,TGTGCCAGCAGCTTAGTAGGGTCAGGGGGTGAGGAGACCCAGTACTTC
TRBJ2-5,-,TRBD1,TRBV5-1,CASSGGGSGGQGPQETQYF,TGCGCCAGCAGCGGGGGAGGATCTGGGGGACAGGGCCCCCAAGAGACCCAGTACTTC
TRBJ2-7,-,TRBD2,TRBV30,CAWRSGGTYEQYF,TGTGCCTGGAGGTCGGGGGGTACCTACGAGCAGTACTTC
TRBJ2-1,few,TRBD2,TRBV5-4,CASSLGTSGSSYNEQFF,TGTGCCAGCAGCCTTGGGACTAGCGGGAGCTCCTACAATGAGCAGTTCTTC
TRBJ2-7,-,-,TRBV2,CASSDISYEQYF,TGTGCCAGCAGTGACATTTCTTACGAGCAGTACTTC
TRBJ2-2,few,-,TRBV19,CASSFGDTGELFF,TGTGCCTCAAGTTTCGGGGACACCGGGGAGCTGTTTTTT
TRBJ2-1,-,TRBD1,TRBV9,CASSPGQGRGEQFF,TGTGCCAGCAGCCCGGGACAGGGGAGGGGTGAGCAGTTCTTC
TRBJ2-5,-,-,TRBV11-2,CATTLGGLQETQYF,TGTGCCACAACCCTCGGAGGACTCCAAGAGACCCAGTACTTC
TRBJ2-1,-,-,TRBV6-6,CASTKAGTNEQFF,TGTGCCAGCACAAAGGCAGGGACCAATGAGCAGTTCTTC
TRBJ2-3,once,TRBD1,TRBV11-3,CASSEGQGVADTQYF,TGTGCCAGCAGCGAGGGACAGGGGGTGGCAGATACGCAGTATTTT
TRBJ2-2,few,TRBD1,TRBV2,CASRKTGYGELFF,TGTGCCAGCAGGAAGACAGGGTACGGGGAGCTGTTTTTT
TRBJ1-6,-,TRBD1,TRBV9,CASRAGTANSPLHF,TGTGCCAGCAGAGCCGGGACAGCTAATTCACCCCTCCACTTT
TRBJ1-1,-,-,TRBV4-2,CASSHPQGRTEAFF,TGTGCCAGCAGCCACCCACAGGGAAGAACTGAAGCTTTCTTT
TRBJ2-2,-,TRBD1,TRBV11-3,CASSRQGSGELFF,TGTGCCAGCAGCCGACAGGGGTCCGGGGAGCTGTTTTTT
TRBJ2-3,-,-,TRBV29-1,CSVGGTDTQYF,TGCAGCGTTGGTGGCACAGATACGCAGTATTTT
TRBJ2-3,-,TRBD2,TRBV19,CASSKLEAGGSDTQYF,TGTGCCAGTAGTAAATTGGAAGCGGGAGGCTCAGATACGCAGTATTTT
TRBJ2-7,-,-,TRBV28,CASSSRSYEQYF,TGTGCCAGCAGTTCCAGGAGCTACGAGCAGTACTTC
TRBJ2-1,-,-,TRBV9,CASSVEGGNEQFF,TGTGCCAGCAGCGTAGAAGGAGGGAATGAGCAGTTCTTC
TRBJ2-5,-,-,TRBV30,CAGGQSQETQYF,TGTGCTGGAGGGCAAAGCCAAGAGACCCAGTACTTC
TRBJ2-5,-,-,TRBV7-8,CASSLWGETQYF,TGTGCCAGCAGCTTATGGGGTGAGACCCAGTACTTC
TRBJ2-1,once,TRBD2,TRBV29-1,CSVEVGGLAGNGEQFF,TGCAGCGTAGAGGTTGGGGGACTAGCGGGAAACGGTGAGCAGTTCTTC
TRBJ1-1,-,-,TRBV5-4,CASSRGILDTEAFF,TGTGCCAGCAGCAGAGGGATTTTGGACACTGAAGCTTTCTTT
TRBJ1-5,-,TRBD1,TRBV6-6,CASTPDRVGNQPQHF,TGTGCCAGCACCCCGGACAGGGTCGGCAATCAGCCCCAGCATTTT
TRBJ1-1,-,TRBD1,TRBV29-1,CSVRDRGTEAFF,TGCAGCGTTCGGGACAGGGGGACTGAAGCTTTCTTT
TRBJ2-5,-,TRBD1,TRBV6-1,CASDDRGIKTQYF,TGTGCCAGCGATGACAGGGGTATCAAGACCCAGTACTTC
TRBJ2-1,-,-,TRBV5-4,CASSGGQGYNEQFF,TGCGCCAGCAGCGGGGGACAGGGTTACAATGAGCAGTTCTTC
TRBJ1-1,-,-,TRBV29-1,CSGLVGTNTEAFF,TGCAGCGGGCTCGTGGGTACGAACACTGAAGCTTTCTTT
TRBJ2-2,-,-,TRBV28,CASSRVNTGELFF,TGTGCCAGCAGCCGGGTAAACACCGGGGAGCTGTTTTTT
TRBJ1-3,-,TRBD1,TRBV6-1,CASSASGGRGNTIYF,TGTGCCAGCAGCGCCTCAGGGGGAAGGGGAAACACCATATATTTT
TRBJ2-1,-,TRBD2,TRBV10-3,CAVSTSGTYNEQFF,TGTGCCGTGAGTACTAGCGGGACTTACAATGAGCAGTTCTTC
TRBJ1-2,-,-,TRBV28,CASSPPSPRGYTF,TGTGCCAGCAGTCCCCCATCCCCGCGGGGCTACACCTTC
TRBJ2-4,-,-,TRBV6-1,CASSETVSKNIQYF,TGTGCCAGCAGTGAGACAGTGTCCAAAAACATTCAGTACTTC
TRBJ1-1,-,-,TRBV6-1,CASSEALRGWTEAFF,TGTGCCAGCAGTGAAGCGCTCCGGGGGTGGACTGAAGCTTTCTTT
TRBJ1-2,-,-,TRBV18,CASSPDRDGLYGYTF,TGTGCCAGCTCACCGGACCGGGACGGGCTATATGGCTACACCTTC
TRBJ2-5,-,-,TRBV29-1,CSVSPGSTGGETQYF,TGCAGCGTCTCTCCGGGGAGCACCGGAGGAGAGACCCAGTACTTC
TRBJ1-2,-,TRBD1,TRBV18,CASSTGTGIYGYTF,TGTGCCAGCTCAACCGGGACAGGGATTTATGGCTACACCTTC
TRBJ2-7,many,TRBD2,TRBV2,CASSATGTTSYEQYF,TGTGCCAGCAGTGCTACCGGGACTACCTCCTACGAGCAGTACTTC
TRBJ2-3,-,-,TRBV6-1,CASSTGRDPTDTQYF,TGTGCCAGCAGTACCGGACGGGATCCCACAGATACGCAGTATTTT
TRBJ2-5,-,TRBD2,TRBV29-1,CSVKIPGLVETQYF,TGCAGCGTTAAAATCCCCGGACTAGTGGAGACCCAGTACTTC
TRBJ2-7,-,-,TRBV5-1,CASSLTDGSYEQYF,TGCGCCAGCAGCTTAACCGACGGGTCCTACGAGCAGTACTTC
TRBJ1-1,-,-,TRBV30,CAWDRAGNTEAFF,TGTGCCTGGGACCGTGCGGGAAACACTGAAGCTTTCTTT